The rows below give T cell receptor beta chains drawn from one sample of a study of cytomegalovirus exposure and HLA in healthy donors. The protocol was immunoSEQ multiplex PCR, while the TCRdb copy is restricted to in-frame clones and leaves out a portion. The data contain roughly 88,000 clones, just under 70% of them seen just once; the ten biggest clones take up 2.7%. Material: PBMCs. The receptor source for this set is a man in his forties or fifties in good health and CMV-seronegative. Both conserved end residues are trimmed from each CDR3. Size tells how often a clone was seen (once, few, many) or the class of an expanded clone, and some rows leave it out.

V,size,CDR3
TRBV30,-,AWSVQGALSNQPQH
TRBV10-3,-,AISRGIQETQY
TRBV6-5,-,ASSRSWGVQETQY
TRBV5-1,-,ASSTGTLGYYGYT
TRBV28,-,ASTTGSEYGYT
TRBV4-2,once,ASSQAGRGLYNEQF
TRBV2,-,ASGGLAGGETQY
TRBV9,-,ASSVGSSAYNEQF
TRBV2,few,ASIPNAGGVLNEQF
TRBV6-1,-,ASSERQAIGVWSYEQY
TRBV28,-,ASSSPGQSNEKLF
TRBV4-3,-,ASSQGQGQGEKLF
TRBV10-3,-,AISGGQETQY
TRBV6-1,few,ASSKQGSPGNTIY
TRBV2,-,ASSDRQGIRNTEAF
TRBV27,few,ASSFSQGVTEAF
TRBV7-2,few,ASSLDRGITTDTQY
TRBV18,-,ASSRKQGAGTEAF
TRBV12-5,-,ASGLGGTGEHGELF
TRBV7-9,-,ASSFSSGFTDTQY
TRBV19,-,ASSRGPNGEQF
TRBV7-8,-,ASSLDTGGGNEQF
TRBV7-2,-,ASGLGLAFDTQY
TRBV7-3,-,ASSPTSGSVNTGELF
TRBV7-2,-,ASSLGTGNEQF
TRBV30,once,ACTPMGGLGEKLF
TRBV11-2,few,ASSLESTGGFNYGYT
TRBV7-6,-,ASSLGAGTGFYEQY
TRBV7-9,-,ASSLRDSVNGYT
TRBV6-4,-,ASSDIRGEQF
TRBV30,-,AWGDRADTQY
TRBV10-3,-,AISQGAQETQY